The next 21 T cell receptor beta chains were all read from a single sample in a study of Graves' ophthalmopathy and Graves' hyperthyroidism. Amplification of the TCR beta CDR3 regions used RNA transcripts (as template). Second-round multiplex PCR came after first-round RT-PCR with HTBI primers. TCRdb reanalysed the multiplex PCR reads using MiXCR and keeps one entry per CDR3 protein. Of hundreds of thousands of distinct CDR3 sequences in the sample, 20% to 25% were seen once. Sequenced: peripheral blood. Source of these receptors: a woman in her late teens or twenties with stable Graves' hyperthyroidism. Some clones in this sample may be carry-over from other donors' samples.

This clonotype appeared many times. The chain has TRBV28 and TRBJ1-1; D may be TRBD1 (5 bases). Trimming left V 5 bases short and J 11 bases short, with 18 bases between. Germline V gene sequence: CDR1 MDHEN, CDR2 SYDVKM. The CDR3 has 13 amino acids. Here the CDR3 reads CASSAGTDSRAFF. The CDR3 DNA sequence: TGTGCCAGCAGTGCCGGGACGGACTCTCGGGCTTTCTTT.

At least ten counts were recorded for this clonotype. The rearrangement links TRBV20-1 to TRBJ2-7; 9 nucleotides align to TRBD2. This CDR3 is 14 amino acids long. Trimming at V came to 6 bases and at J to 5 bases, leaving 11 bases not matched to a gene. CDR1 and CDR2 from the germline V gene are DFQATT and SNEGSKA (reference sequence). CDR3 residues: CSAQRLAGADEQYF. The CDR3 DNA reads TGCAGTGCCCAGAGGTTAGCGGGAGCAGACGAGCAGTACTTC.

At least ten counts were recorded for this clonotype. The rearrangement joins TRBV6-2 or TRBV6-3 to TRBJ2-2; D is unclear. The V end lost 2 bases, the J end lost 3 bases, and 10 bases lay between the germline ends. This CDR3 is built from 15 residues. CDR1 and CDR2 from the germline V gene are MNHEY and SVGEGT. This CDR3 reads CASSYHQTHTGELFF. The CDR3 DNA is TGTGCCAGCAGTTACCACCAAACTCACACCGGGGAGCTGTTTTTT.

This clonotype was seen ten or more times. The chain is built from TRBV20-1 and TRBJ2-7; 10 bases agree with TRBD1. Trimming at V came to 3 bases and at J to 2 bases, leaving 4 bases not matched to a gene. Germline-derived CDR1 and CDR2 are DFQATT and SNEGSKA (reference sequence). The CDR3 is 14 residues long. The CDR3 sequence: CSARGQGRTYEQYF. The CDR3 DNA reads TGCAGTGCTAGGGGACAGGGGCGTACCTACGAGCAGTACTTC.

V is TRBV6-1 and J is TRBJ1-1; D gene ambiguous. V was clipped by 8 bases and J by 4 bases, with 14 bases between them. The CDR3 totals 13 residues. Per the germline V gene, CDR1 is MNHNS and CDR2 is SASEGT. The CDR3 region has the DNA TGTGCCAGCGCCACAGTACGGTTCACTGAAGCTTTCTTT. Its protein is CASATVRFTEAFF.

As concerns this clonotype: Since the CDR3 does not end with the conserved phenylalanine or tryptophan, this likely comes from a read error. Because the CDR3's place on the DNA is in doubt, the DNA is left out and the CDR3 is given as listed by TCRdb. The rearrangement links TRBV6-1 to TRBJ1-1; the table's TRBD1 call for D was not verified on the DNA. Per the germline V gene, CDR1 is MNHNS and CDR2 is SASEGT. Termini included, the CDR3 measures 14 amino acids. The CDR3 loop is CASFTGAGNTEACL.

V is TRBV19 and J is TRBJ2-7, with D possibly being TRBD2 (5 bases). The CDR3 consists of 14 residues. The V end lost 5 bases, the J end lost 5 bases, and 16 bases lay between the germline ends. Germline CDR1 LNHDA, CDR2 SQIVND (reference sequence). The CDR3 here is CASSFSGGRNEQYF. DNA of the CDR3: TGTGCCAGTAGTTTCAGCGGAGGAAGGAACGAGCAGTACTTC.

This clonotype was observed many times. The chain links TRBV20-1 to TRBJ2-5; 8 bases align to TRBD1. The V and J ends lost 6 bases and 0 bases, in that order; junction bases with no gene match: 12. The germline V gene encodes CDR1 DFQATT and CDR2 SNEGSKA (reference sequence). The CDR3 covers 16 residues. The chain's CDR3 is CSARLYGQGNQETQYF. In DNA, the CDR3 is TGCAGTGCGCGGCTCTACGGACAGGGAAACCAAGAGACCCAGTACTTC.

This clonotype was found many times. The gene calls are TRBV6-1 and TRBJ1-6; weak D call: TRBD1 (6 bases). Germline V lookup: CDR1 MNHNS, CDR2 SASEGT. The CDR3 has 15 amino acids. V gave up 7 bases and J gave up 2 bases, with 12 bases separating them. CDR3 loop: CASTSGDTYNSPLHF. The CDR3 DNA reads TGTGCCAGCACCTCGGGGGACACCTATAATTCACCCCTCCACTTT.

This clonotype appeared once. This chain links TRBV28 with TRBJ2-5; D is perhaps TRBD1 (6 bases). From germline, CDR1 is MDHEN and CDR2 SYDVKM. V was pared by 4 bases and J by 4 bases, with 10 bases between. The CDR3 extends over 13 amino acids. CDR3: CASSSDSPETQYF. The CDR3 DNA is TGTGCCAGCAGTTCGGACAGCCCAGAGACCCAGTACTTC.

CDR3 DNA: TGTGCCAGCACCTCGTACTTGAACACTGAAGCTTTCTTT. Amino acid sequence: CASTSYLNTEAFF. The rearrangement uses TRBV6-2 or TRBV6-3 and TRBJ1-1; D unresolved. Germline assignment: CDR1 MNHEY and CDR2 SVGEGT. This CDR3 contains 13 residues. The ends were cut back, 7 bases at V and 0 bases at J, with 9 bases in the middle.

This clonotype showed up many times. The V gene is TRBV2, the J gene TRBJ2-7; TRBD2 matches 9 bases. Trimming took 3 bases from V and 4 from J; bases not matched to a gene: 4. The CDR3 length is 14 residues. CDR1 and CDR2 (germline): SNHLY, FYNNEI. Written as DNA, the CDR3 is TGTGCCAGCAGTGAGCCTAGCGGGGTATACGAGCAGTACTTC. It codes for CASSEPSGVYEQYF.

This clonotype was picked up many times. DNA of the CDR3: TGCGCCAGCAGCCAGGACACTGGAAACACCATATATTTT. The encoded protein is CASSQDTGNTIYF. The chain joins TRBV5-1 to TRBJ1-3; D might be TRBD1 (5 bases). V was clipped by 4 bases and J by 2 bases, with 7 bases between them. Per germline, CDR1 SGHRS and CDR2 YFSETQ. The CDR3 has 13 amino acids.

This clonotype was detected many times. The chain joins TRBV20-1 to TRBJ1-5; no definite D call. The ends were cut back, 4 bases at V and 0 bases at J, with 10 bases in the middle. Germline loops: CDR1 DFQATT, CDR2 SNEGSKA (reference sequence). The CDR3 extends over 14 amino acids. The CDR3: CSATVFSSNQPQHF. The CDR3 region has the DNA TGCAGTGCTACGGTCTTCTCTAGCAATCAGCCCCAGCATTTT.

This CDR3 is CASSPNVQGTGELFF. The CDR3 coding sequence is TGTGCCAGCTCACCGAACGTACAGGGCACCGGGGAGCTGTTTTTT. This chain uses TRBV18 with TRBJ2-2; possibly TRBD1 for D (6 bases). V shed 3 bases and J shed 4 bases, with 12 bases lying between them. There are 15 residues in the CDR3. Germline CDR1 and CDR2: KGHSH and LQKENI.

This clonotype came up many times. This chain uses TRBV6-1 with TRBJ1-1; tentative D call: TRBD1 (6 bases). The CDR3 length is 11 residues. Germline V gene sequence: CDR1 MNHNS, CDR2 SASEGT. Trimming left V 3 bases short and J 11 bases short, with 10 bases between. CDR3 loop: CASSETGVAFF. CDR3 DNA: TGTGCCAGCAGTGAGACAGGCGTCGCTTTCTTT.

There are many counts of this clonotype. The chain uses TRBV6-1 and TRBJ1-2; maybe TRBD1 (5 bases). Trimming shortened V by 6 bases and J by 2 bases, and 10 bases separated the two germline ends. This CDR3 comprises 13 residues. CDR1 and CDR2 from the germline V gene are MNHNS and SASEGT. The CDR3 is CASSKTENYGYTF. The CDR3 coding sequence is TGTGCCAGCAGCAAGACAGAGAACTATGGCTACACCTTC.

The chain uses TRBV7-9 and TRBJ2-7, with D perhaps TRBD1 or TRBD2 (5 bases each). CDR1 and CDR2 from the germline V gene are SEHNR and FQNEAQ (reference sequence). V was clipped by 7 bases and J by 4 bases, with 20 bases between them. The CDR3 covers 15 residues. The CDR3 nucleotides read TGTGCCAGCACTCTGGCCCAGGGAGTAGAATACGAGCAGTACTTC. Amino acids: CASTLAQGVEYEQYF. The variable domain in full, with the rest retrieved from reference TRBV7-9 and TRBJ2-7, is DTGVSQNPRHKITKRGQNVTFRCDPISEHNRLYWYRQTLGQGPEFLTYFQNEAQLEKSRLLSDRFSAERPKGSFSTLEIQRTEQGDSAMYLCASTLAQGVEYEQYFGPGTRLTVT.

The chain couples TRBV30 to TRBJ1-2; D gene ambiguous. Germline loops: CDR1 GTSNPN, CDR2 SVGIG (reference sequence). Trimming took 8 bases from V and 7 from J, leaving 17 bases between them. The CDR3 consists of 12 residues. CDR3 protein: CAGLRDEPGYTF. The DNA for the CDR3 is TGTGCCGGCCTCCGGGATGAGCCTGGCTACACCTTC.

This clonotype came up many times. V is TRBV27 and J is TRBJ2-7; D may be TRBD1 (6 bases). Deletions cut 3 bases from V and 3 bases from J, with 12 bases between. Germline CDR1 reads MNHEY; CDR2 reads SMNVEV (reference sequence). This CDR3 region has 14 residues. For the CDR3, the DNA is TGTGCCAGCAGTTTTGCGGACAGCCTCTACGAGCAGTACTTC. This encodes CASSFADSLYEQYF.

The V gene is TRBV11-2, the J gene TRBJ1-1; D is uncertain. Between the trimmed V and J ends, which lost 6 bases and 0 bases, there was a span of 11 bases. This CDR3 comprises 14 residues. Germline CDR1 SGHAT, CDR2 FQNNGV. In DNA, the CDR3 is TGTGCCAGCAGGCTAAACATGGTGAACACTGAAGCTTTCTTT. Translated: CASRLNMVNTEAFF.